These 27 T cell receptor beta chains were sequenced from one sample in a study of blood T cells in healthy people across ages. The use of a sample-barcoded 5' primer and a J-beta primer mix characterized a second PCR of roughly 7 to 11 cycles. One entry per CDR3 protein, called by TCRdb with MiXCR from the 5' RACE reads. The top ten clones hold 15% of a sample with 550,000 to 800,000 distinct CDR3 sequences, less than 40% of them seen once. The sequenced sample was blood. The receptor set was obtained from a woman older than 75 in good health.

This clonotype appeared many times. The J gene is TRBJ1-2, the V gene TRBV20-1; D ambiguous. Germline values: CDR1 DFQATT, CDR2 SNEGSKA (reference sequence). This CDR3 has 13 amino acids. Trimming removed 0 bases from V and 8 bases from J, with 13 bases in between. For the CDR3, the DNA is TGCAGTGCTAGAGATAGACAATCTGGGGGCTACACCTTC. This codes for CSARDRQSGGYTF.

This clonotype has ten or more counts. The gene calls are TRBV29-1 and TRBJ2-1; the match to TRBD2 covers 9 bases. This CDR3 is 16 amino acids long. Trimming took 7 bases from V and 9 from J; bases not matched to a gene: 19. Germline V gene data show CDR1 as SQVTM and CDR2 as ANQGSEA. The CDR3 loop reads CSALPGRGGLGVEQFF. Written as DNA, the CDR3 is TGCAGCGCACTCCCCGGGCGGGGGGGCCTCGGAGTTGAGCAGTTCTTC.

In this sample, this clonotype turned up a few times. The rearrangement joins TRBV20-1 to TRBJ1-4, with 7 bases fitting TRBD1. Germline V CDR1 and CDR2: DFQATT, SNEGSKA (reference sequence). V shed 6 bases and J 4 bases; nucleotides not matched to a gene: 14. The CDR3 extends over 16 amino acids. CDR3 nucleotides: TGCAGTGCGCGTCCCGGGACAGCGACCTTTAATGAAAAACTGTTTTTT. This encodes CSARPGTATFNEKLFF.

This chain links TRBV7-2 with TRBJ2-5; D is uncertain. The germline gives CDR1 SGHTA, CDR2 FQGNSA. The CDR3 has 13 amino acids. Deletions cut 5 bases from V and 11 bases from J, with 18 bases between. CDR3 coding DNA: TGTGCCAGCAGCCCCCAGCGTGAGATTGGGCAGTACTTC. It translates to CASSPQREIGQYF.

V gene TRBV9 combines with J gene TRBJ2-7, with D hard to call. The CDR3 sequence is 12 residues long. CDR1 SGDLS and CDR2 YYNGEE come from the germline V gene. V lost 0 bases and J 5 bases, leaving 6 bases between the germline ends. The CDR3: CASSVDHNEQYF. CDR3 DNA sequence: TGTGCCAGCAGCGTAGATCATAACGAGCAGTACTTC.

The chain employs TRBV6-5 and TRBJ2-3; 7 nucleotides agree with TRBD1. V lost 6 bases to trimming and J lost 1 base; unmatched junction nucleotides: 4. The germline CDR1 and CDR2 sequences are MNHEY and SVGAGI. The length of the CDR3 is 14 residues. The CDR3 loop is CASRSGQCTDTQYF. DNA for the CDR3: TGTGCCAGCAGGTCGGGACAGTGCACAGATACGCAGTATTTT.

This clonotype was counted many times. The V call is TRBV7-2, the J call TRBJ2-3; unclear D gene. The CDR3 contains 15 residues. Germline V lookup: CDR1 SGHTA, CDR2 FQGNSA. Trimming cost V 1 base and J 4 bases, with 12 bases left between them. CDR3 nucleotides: TGTGCCAGCAGCTTAGATAGAGTCTTAGCAGATACGCAGTATTTT. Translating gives CASSLDRVLADTQYF. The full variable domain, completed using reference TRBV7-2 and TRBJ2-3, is GAGVSQSPSNKVTEKGKDVELRCDPISGHTALYWYRQSLGQGLEFLIYFQGNSAPDKSGLPSDRFSAERTGGSVSTLTIQRTQQEDSAVYLCASSLDRVLADTQYFGPGTRLTVL.

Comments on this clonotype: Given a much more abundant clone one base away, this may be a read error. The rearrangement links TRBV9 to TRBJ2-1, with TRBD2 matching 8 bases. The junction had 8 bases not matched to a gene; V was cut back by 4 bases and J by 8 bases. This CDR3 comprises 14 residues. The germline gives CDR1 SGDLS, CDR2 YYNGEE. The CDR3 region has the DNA TGTGCCAGCAGCAGGGACACCGGGAGGGATGAGCAGTTCTTC. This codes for CASSRDTGRDEQFF.

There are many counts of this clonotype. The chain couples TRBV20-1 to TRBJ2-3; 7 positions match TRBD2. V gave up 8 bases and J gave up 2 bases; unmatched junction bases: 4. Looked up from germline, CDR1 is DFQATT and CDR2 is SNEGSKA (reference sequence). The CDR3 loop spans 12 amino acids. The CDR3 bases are TGCAGTATAGCGGGCCTCACAGATACGCAGTATTTT. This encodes CSIAGLTDTQYF.

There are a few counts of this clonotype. Here the CDR3 DNA reads TGTGCCATCAGAACTAGCGGGGAAAGAACCGGGGAGCTGTTTTTT. It specifies CAIRTSGERTGELFF. This chain links TRBV10-3 with TRBJ2-2, with 10 bases that match TRBD2. CDR1 and CDR2 (germline): ENHRY, SYGVKD. V lost 6 bases, J lost 5 bases, and 6 bases stayed unmatched. The CDR3 covers 15 residues.

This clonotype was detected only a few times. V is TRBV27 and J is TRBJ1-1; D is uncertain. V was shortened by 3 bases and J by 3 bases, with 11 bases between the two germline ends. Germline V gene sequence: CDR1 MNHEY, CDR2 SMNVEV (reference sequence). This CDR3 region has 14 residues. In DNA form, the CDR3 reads TGTGCCAGCAGTTTTAGATGGGGTTACACTGAAGCTTTCTTT. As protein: CASSFRWGYTEAFF.

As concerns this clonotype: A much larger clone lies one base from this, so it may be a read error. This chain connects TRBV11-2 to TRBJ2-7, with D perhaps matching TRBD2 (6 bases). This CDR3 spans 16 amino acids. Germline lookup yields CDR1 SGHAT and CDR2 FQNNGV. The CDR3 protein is CACSLDSQGGSYEQYF. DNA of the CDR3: TGTGCCTGCAGCTTAGATAGTCAGGGAGGCTCCTACGAGCAGTACTTC.

DNA of the CDR3: TGTGCCAGTAGTAGCCCAGGGGGGAGTCGAGAGACCCAGTACTTC. This gives the protein CASSSPGGSRETQYF. The chain links TRBV19 to TRBJ2-5; a weak D match, TRBD1 (7 bases). CDR3 length: 15 residues. Trimming stripped 4 bases from V and 4 bases from J, with 16 bases between. From germline, CDR1 is LNHDA and CDR2 SQIVND (reference sequence).

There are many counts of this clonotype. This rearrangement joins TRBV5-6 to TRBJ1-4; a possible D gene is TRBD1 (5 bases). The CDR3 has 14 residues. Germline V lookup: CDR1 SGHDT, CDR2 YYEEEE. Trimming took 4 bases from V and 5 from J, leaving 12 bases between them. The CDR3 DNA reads TGTGCCAGCAGCCCGGACAACACCAATGAAAAACTGTTTTTT. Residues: CASSPDNTNEKLFF.

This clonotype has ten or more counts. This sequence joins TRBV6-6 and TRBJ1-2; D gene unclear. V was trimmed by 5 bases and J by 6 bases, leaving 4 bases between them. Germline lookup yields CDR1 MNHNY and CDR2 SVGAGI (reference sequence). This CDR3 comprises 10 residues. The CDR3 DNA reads TGTGCCAGCAGTAGGGATGGCTACACCTTC. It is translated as CASSRDGYTF.

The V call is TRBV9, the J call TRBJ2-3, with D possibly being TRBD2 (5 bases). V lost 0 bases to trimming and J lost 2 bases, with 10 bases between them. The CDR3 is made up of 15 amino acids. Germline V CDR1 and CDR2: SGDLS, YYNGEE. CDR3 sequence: CASSVVGADTDTQYF. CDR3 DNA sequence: TGTGCCAGCAGCGTAGTGGGAGCGGACACAGATACGCAGTATTTT.

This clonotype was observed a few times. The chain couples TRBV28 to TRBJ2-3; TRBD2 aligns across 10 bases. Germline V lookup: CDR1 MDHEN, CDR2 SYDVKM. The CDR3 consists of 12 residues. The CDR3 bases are TGTTCCTCTAGCGGGGGTTGGGATACGCAGTATTTT. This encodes CSSSGGWDTQYF.

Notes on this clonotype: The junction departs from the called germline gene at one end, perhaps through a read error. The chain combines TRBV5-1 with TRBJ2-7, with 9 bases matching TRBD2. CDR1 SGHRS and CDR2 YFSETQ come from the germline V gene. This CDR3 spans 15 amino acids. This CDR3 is CASSTGTSISSEQYF. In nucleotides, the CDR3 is TGCGCCAGCAGCACAGGGACTAGCATCTCCTCCGAGCAGTACTTC.

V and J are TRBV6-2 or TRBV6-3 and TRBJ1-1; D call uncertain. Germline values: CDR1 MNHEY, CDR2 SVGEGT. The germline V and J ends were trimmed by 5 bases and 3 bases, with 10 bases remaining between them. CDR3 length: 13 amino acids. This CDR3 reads CASSPPEHTEAFF. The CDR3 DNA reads TGTGCCAGCAGTCCCCCTGAACACACTGAAGCTTTCTTT.

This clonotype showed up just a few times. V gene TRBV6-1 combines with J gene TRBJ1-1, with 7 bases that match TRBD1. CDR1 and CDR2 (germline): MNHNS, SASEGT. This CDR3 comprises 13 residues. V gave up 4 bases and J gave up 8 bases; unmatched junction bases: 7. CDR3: CASSVNRGPEAFF. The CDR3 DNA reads TGTGCCAGCAGTGTAAACAGGGGCCCAGAAGCTTTCTTT.

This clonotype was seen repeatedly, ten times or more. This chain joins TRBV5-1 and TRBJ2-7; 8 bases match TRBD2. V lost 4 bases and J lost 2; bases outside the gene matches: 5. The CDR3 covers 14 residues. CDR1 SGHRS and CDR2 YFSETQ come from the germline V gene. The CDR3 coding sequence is TGCGCCAGCAGCATGAGCGGGGGAACCTACGAGCAGTACTTC. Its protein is CASSMSGGTYEQYF. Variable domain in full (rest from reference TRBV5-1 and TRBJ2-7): KAGVTQTPRYLIKTRGQQVTLSCSPISGHRSVSWYQQTPGQGLQFLFEYFSETQRNKGNFPGRFSGRQFSNSRSEMNVSTLELGDSALYLCASSMSGGTYEQYFGPGTRLTVT.

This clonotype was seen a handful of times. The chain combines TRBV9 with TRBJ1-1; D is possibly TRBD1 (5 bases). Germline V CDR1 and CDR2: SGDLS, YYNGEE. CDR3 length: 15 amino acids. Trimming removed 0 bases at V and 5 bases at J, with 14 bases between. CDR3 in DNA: TGTGCCAGCAGCGTAGCAATAGGGGAAGGAACTGAAGCTTTCTTT. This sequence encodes CASSVAIGEGTEAFF.

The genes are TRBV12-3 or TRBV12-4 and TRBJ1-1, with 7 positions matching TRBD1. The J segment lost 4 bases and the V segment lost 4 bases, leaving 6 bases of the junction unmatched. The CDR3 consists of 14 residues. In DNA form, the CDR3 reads TGTGCCAGCAGTTCACAGGGGAGCACCACTGAAGCTTTCTTT. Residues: CASSSQGSTTEAFF.

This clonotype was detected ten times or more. The CDR3, as DNA: TGTGCCAGCAGTTTATACCCCCCAGGACAAGGAGAAAAACTGTTTTTT. It translates to CASSLYPPGQGEKLFF. The genes are TRBV12-3 or TRBV12-4 and TRBJ1-4, with D perhaps matching TRBD1 (5 bases). This CDR3 has 16 residues. The V end was cut by 2 bases, the J end by 8 bases, with 18 bases between.

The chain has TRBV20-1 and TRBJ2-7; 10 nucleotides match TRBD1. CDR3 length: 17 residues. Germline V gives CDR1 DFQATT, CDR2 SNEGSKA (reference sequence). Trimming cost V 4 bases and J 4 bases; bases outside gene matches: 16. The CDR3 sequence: CSANTPPGQGISYEQYF. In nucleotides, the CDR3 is TGCAGTGCTAATACTCCTCCGGGACAGGGGATTTCGTACGAGCAGTACTTC.

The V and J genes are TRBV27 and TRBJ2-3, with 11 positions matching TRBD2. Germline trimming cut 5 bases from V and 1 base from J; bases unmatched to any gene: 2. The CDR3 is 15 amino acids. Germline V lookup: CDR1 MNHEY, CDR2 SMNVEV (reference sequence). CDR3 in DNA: TGTGCCAGCAGTGTTAGCGGGGGGGGCACAGATACGCAGTATTTT. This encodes CASSVSGGGTDTQYF.

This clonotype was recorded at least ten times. The CDR3 DNA is TGTGCCAGCAGCGTAGCGCGGAGCGGTGAAGCTTTCTTT. As protein: CASSVARSGEAFF. The chain uses TRBV9 and TRBJ1-1; D unresolved. The CDR3 spans 13 residues. V gave up 0 bases and J gave up 7 bases, with 10 bases separating them. The germline CDR1 and CDR2 sequences are SGDLS and YYNGEE.